These T cell receptor beta chains were read from a single sample in a study of sequential checkpoint blockade in melanoma. Clones were sequenced by immunoSEQ multiplex PCR, and TCRdb holds only the in-frame ones, with some missing. Of over 10,000 clones listed, about 80% are singletons. The source material was CD8+ T cells sorted from blood (inferred from file names), sampled from a patient given nivolumab and ipilimumab in sequence. These receptors were obtained from a human donor with melanoma. The conserved cysteine and the conserved F or W are not part of the CDR3 here.

>TRBJ1-1|TRBV7-2
ASSSNRRTEAF
>TRBJ2-7|TRBV28
ASSLFGQGYEQY
>TRBJ2-3|TRBV7-9
ASSYRTGSTDTQY
>TRBJ2-3|TRBV4-2
ASSPPGGRTSRGTDTQY
>TRBJ2-1|TRBV5-1
ASSSRQEQF
>TRBJ1-2|TRBV27
ASRGRDRGRDYGYT
>TRBJ2-7|TRBV27
ASSLPGTGEYEQY
>TRBJ2-5|TRBV6-1
ASSELGAQETQY
>TRBJ2-3|TRBV19
ASKEMGAGADTQY
>TRBJ1-6|TRBV28
ASTYDMYNSPLH
>TRBJ1-5|TRBV28
ASTRRNQPQH
>TRBJ1-6|TRBV6-5
ASSYYTGGSPLH
>TRBJ1-2|TRBV6-6
ASRELAGGNYGYT
>TRBJ2-1|TRBV4-2
ASSQDMLAGEQF
>TRBJ1-5|TRBV28
ASSYRGARVNQPQH
>TRBJ1-1|TRBV9
ASSATGTEAF
>TRBJ1-6|TRBV5-6
ASSFGTFSYNSPLH
>TRBJ1-5|TRBV7-9
ASSVGDTNQPQH
>TRBJ2-7|TRBV27
ASSLVESSYEQY
>TRBJ2-7|TRBV7-8
ASSLAYGDYEQY
>TRBJ2-2|TRBV9
ASSVVTGNTGELF
>TRBJ1-4|TRBV9
ASSIRGATNEKLF
>TRBJ2-7|TRBV27
ASSLINRGREQY
>TRBJ2-5|TRBV4-1
ASSQERETQY
>TRBJ2-2|TRBV4-2
ASSQEEGGGGELF
>TRBJ2-7|TRBV7-9
ASSSPDSSYEQY
>TRBJ2-7|TRBV5-6
ASSLGPQGLAEQY
>TRBJ2-7|TRBV7-9
ASSFPGGSYEQY
>TRBJ2-1|TRBV7-9
ASSLGQGAFNEQF
>NA|TRBV6-5
ASSPRGVPYEQY
>TRBJ1-2|TRBV28
ASSLVGGSLGYT
>TRBJ2-3|TRBV4-3
ASSQDTSGGWDTQY
>TRBJ1-6|TRBV18
ASSPTGSYSPLH
>TRBJ2-3|TRBV19
ASSGSPTSTDTQY
>TRBJ1-1|TRBV6-6
ASSWGHGNTEAF
>TRBJ2-2|TRBV7-3
ASSQTSGWTANTGELF
>TRBJ2-3|TRBV7-2
ASKHRDRGTDTQY
>TRBJ2-7|TRBV18
ASSPEGTSVSYEQY
>TRBJ1-2|TRBV4-1
ASSQEDRENYGYT
>TRBJ1-1|TRBV10-1
ASSSAGLAF
>TRBJ1-4|TRBV2
ASGPFATNEKLF
>NA|TRBV5-6
ASSSGSYEQY
>TRBJ2-7|TRBV5-1
ASSWATSGDGYEQY
>TRBJ2-1|TRBV4-1
ASSQEEWTGVRQF
>TRBJ1-1|TRBV11-3
ASSTQTGMTRTF
>TRBJ2-7|TRBV19
ASNPSGDYEQY
>TRBJ2-1|TRBV19
ASRLGTSGGLSEQF
>TRBJ2-6|TRBV29-1
SVEGEGQGASGANVLT
>TRBJ1-5|TRBV7-9
ASSLAGGNQPQH